The rows below give T cell receptor beta chains drawn from one sample of a study of blood T cells in healthy people across ages. TCRdb used MiXCR to reprocess the 5' RACE reads, holding one entry per CDR3 protein. The sample consists of around 790,000 distinct CDR3 sequences, under 55% of them appearing once. Sequences were obtained from blood. The receptors were gathered from a man aged 55-75 years in good health. The CDR3 runs from the conserved cysteine through the conserved F or W. Fields, in order: D gene, clone size, V gene, J gene, CDR3 protein, CDR3 DNA. The D gene is left open where the match is weak. A row's size may be missing; if present it is once, few, many or a size class.

-	-	TRBV5-5	TRBJ2-7	CASSLDGGTYYEQYF	TGTGCCAGCAGCTTGGACGGGGGAACTTACTACGAGCAGTACTTC
-	-	TRBV14	TRBJ2-7	CASSQEISRANEQYF	TGTGCCAGCAGCCAAGAGATAAGTAGGGCAAACGAGCAGTACTTC
-	-	TRBV5-1	TRBJ2-5	CASSIRDGRQETQYF	TGCGCCAGCAGCATAAGGGACGGGCGGCAAGAGACCCAGTACTTC
-	-	TRBV6-5	TRBJ2-2	CASRRSSSGELFF	TGTGCCAGCAGAAGAAGTTCGTCCGGGGAGCTGTTTTTT
-	-	TRBV9	TRBJ2-5	CASSVGGGYVTQYF	TGTGCCAGCAGCGTTGGAGGGGGGTATGTGACCCAGTACTTC
TRBD1	-	TRBV28	TRBJ1-1	CAARQGNTEAFF	TGTGCCGCCCGACAGGGGAACACTGAAGCTTTCTTT
TRBD2	-	TRBV4-3	TRBJ2-1	CASSQGLLAVEQFF	TGCGCCAGCAGCCAAGGCCTACTAGCGGTTGAGCAGTTCTTC
-	-	TRBV20-1	TRBJ1-6	CSAREAGKSYNSPLHF	TGCAGTGCTAGAGAGGCAGGGAAGTCCTATAATTCACCCCTCCACTTT
TRBD2	-	TRBV20-1	TRBJ2-5	CSASSGGPYQETQYF	TGCAGTGCTAGTAGCGGGGGCCCGTACCAAGAGACCCAGTACTTC
-	few	TRBV20-1	TRBJ2-1	CSARPSTLTTEQFF	TGCAGTGCTAGACCTTCAACCCTTACTACTGAGCAGTTCTTC
-	-	TRBV6-2/TRBV6-3	TRBJ2-2	CASSYSDNTGELFF	TGTGCCAGCAGTTACTCGGACAACACCGGGGAGCTGTTTTTT
TRBD1	few	TRBV14	TRBJ1-2	CASSQDSTGGTGGYTF	TGTGCCAGCAGCCAAGATTCGACAGGGGGCACGGGTGGCTACACCTTC
-	few	TRBV27	TRBJ2-3	CASSLTGTIKTDTQYF	TGTGCCAGCAGCCTAACCGGGACCATAAAAACAGATACGCAGTATTTT
-	many	TRBV12-3/TRBV12-4	TRBJ1-6	CASSFAPPTLHF	TGTGCCAGCAGTTTCGCGCCGCCGACCCTCCACTTT
TRBD1	once	TRBV7-9	TRBJ2-7	CASSLGTGANEQYF	TGTGCCAGCAGCTTGGGGACAGGGGCCAATGAGCAGTACTTC
-	many	TRBV20-1	TRBJ2-7	CSASVGGPTYEQYF	TGCAGTGCTAGTGTCGGGGGACCCACCTACGAGCAGTACTTC
-	-	TRBV20-1	TRBJ2-1	CSARGLDDYNEQFF	TGCAGTGCTAGAGGGCTGGATGACTACAATGAGCAGTTCTTC
-	-	TRBV3-1	TRBJ2-7	CASSQGIRQYF	TGTGCCAGCAGCCAAGGGATTCGGCAGTACTTC
TRBD2	-	TRBV20-1	TRBJ2-1	CSAREFSGAYYEQFF	TGCAGTGCTAGAGAGTTTAGCGGGGCGTACTACGAGCAGTTCTTC
-	many	TRBV28	TRBJ2-5	CASTPPFKGETQYF	TGTGCCAGCACCCCCCCCTTCAAGGGGGAGACCCAGTACTTC
TRBD1	-	TRBV9	TRBJ2-6	CASSEGTGKSSGANVLTF	TGTGCCAGCAGCGAAGGGACAGGGAAGAGCTCTGGGGCCAACGTCCTGACTTTC